This passage covers 22 T cell receptor beta chains from one sample sequenced in a study of OX40 agonist ivuxolimab in advanced cancers. Sequencing was performed with immunoSEQ multiplex PCR; in TCRdb, only in-frame clones are kept and a portion is missing. The sample has 55,000 to 90,000 clones; roughly 88% are singletons. Sequenced material: CD4+ or CD8+ T cells sorted from blood, taken in a trial of the OX40 agonist ivuxolimab. The receptors derive from an adult with an advanced solid tumor such as melanoma, head and neck, liver or kidney cancer.

This chain uses TRBV29-1 with TRBJ2-2; the D is unclear. Germline V gene lookup returns CDR1 SQVTM and CDR2 ANQGSEA. The V end was cut by 4 bases, the J end by 3 bases, with 12 bases between. The CDR3 has 14 amino acids. The CDR3 sequence: CSVGAGPYTGELFF. The CDR3 DNA is TGCAGCGTTGGGGCCGGGCCCTACACCGGGGAGCTGTTTTTT.

The chain links TRBV4-3 to TRBJ2-7, with a weak D call TRBD2 (7 bases). This CDR3 has 16 residues. Germline assignment: CDR1 LGHNA and CDR2 YSLEER. Trimming cost V 2 bases and J 0 bases, with 14 bases left between them. The CDR3 spells CASSQSEGGSSYEQYF. CDR3 DNA: TGCGCCAGCAGCCAATCTGAGGGGGGGAGCTCCTACGAGCAGTACTTC.

J is TRBJ1-6 and V is TRBV9; D is uncertain. The CDR3 consists of 15 residues. Between the trimmed V and J ends, which lost 0 bases and 9 bases, there was a span of 13 bases. Germline values: CDR1 SGDLS, CDR2 YYNGEE. This CDR3 is CASSVVGDVRSPLHF. In nucleotides, the CDR3 is TGTGCCAGCAGCGTAGTCGGGGATGTACGTTCACCCCTCCACTTT.

The chain combines TRBV11-2 with TRBJ1-1; 7 nucleotides match TRBD1. CDR1 is SGHAT, CDR2 FQNNGV, per germline. Losses at the gene ends were 6 bases for V and 4 bases for J; bases not matched to a gene: 8. The CDR3 is 14 residues long. CDR3 nucleotide sequence: TGTGCCAGCAGTAAAGACAGGGAAAGCACTGAAGCTTTCTTT. Translation: CASSKDRESTEAFF.

The chain links TRBV7-9 to TRBJ2-1; 11 nucleotides line up with TRBD1. V dropped 1 base and J dropped 6; count of bases not matched to a gene: 2. The CDR3 is 15 residues long. Germline CDR1 and CDR2: SEHNR and FQNEAQ (reference sequence). The CDR3 spells CASSLVGTGGNEQFF. In DNA form, the CDR3 reads TGTGCCAGCAGCTTAGTAGGGACAGGGGGCAATGAGCAGTTCTTC. Full variable domain (remainder filled in from reference TRBV7-9 and TRBJ2-1): DTGVSQNPRHKITKRGQNVTFRCDPISEHNRLYWYRQTLGQGPEFLTYFQNEAQLEKSRLLSDRFSAERPKGSFSTLEIQRTEQGDSAMYLCASSLVGTGGNEQFFGPGTRLTVL.

The chain couples TRBV7-2 to TRBJ1-2; TRBD1 aligns across 8 bases. The CDR3 consists of 14 residues. The V segment lost 5 bases and the J segment 3 bases; nucleotides outside the gene matches: 5. Per the germline V gene, CDR1 is SGHTA and CDR2 is FQGNSA. CDR3 in amino acids: CASSTGQGYYGYTF. The DNA for the CDR3 is TGTGCCAGCAGCACCGGACAGGGATACTATGGCTACACCTTC.

Here the CDR3 DNA reads TGTGCCAGCAGTGAATCCTTTAATGAGCAGTTCTTC. Protein sequence: CASSESFNEQFF. This chain connects TRBV28 to TRBJ2-1; D unclear. The CDR3 runs 12 residues. Germline loops: CDR1 MDHEN, CDR2 SYDVKM. Trimming took 5 bases from V and 7 from J, leaving 9 bases between them.

The chain uses TRBV7-2 and TRBJ2-2; 7 positions match TRBD2. Trimming cost V 3 bases and J 4 bases; bases outside gene matches: 11. The CDR3 runs to 17 residues. Germline V lookup: CDR1 SGHTA, CDR2 FQGNSA. Written as DNA, the CDR3 is TGTGCCAGCAGCTTTCTAGCGGTCCTAACGGGCACCGGGGAGCTGTTTTTT. Protein: CASSFLAVLTGTGELFF.

This clone was picked up one time. The chain couples TRBV5-1 to TRBJ2-1, with TRBD1 matching over 7 bases. V dropped 2 bases and J dropped 4; count of bases not matched to a gene: 6. The CDR3 is made up of 15 amino acids. CDR1 SGHRS and CDR2 YFSETQ come from the germline V gene. CDR3 region: CASSFGTALYNEQFF. The CDR3 coding sequence is TGCGCCAGCAGCTTTGGGACAGCCCTTTACAATGAGCAGTTCTTC. Full variable domain (remainder filled in from reference TRBV5-1 and TRBJ2-1): KAGVTQTPRYLIKTRGQQVTLSCSPISGHRSVSWYQQTPGQGLQFLFEYFSETQRNKGNFPGRFSGRQFSNSRSEMNVSTLELGDSALYLCASSFGTALYNEQFFGPGTRLTVL.

The rearrangement uses TRBV23-1 and TRBJ2-2; tentative D call: TRBD1 (5 bases). TRBV23-1 is noted as an ORF with a role that remains uncertain. Trimming took off 2 bases at V and 1 base at J, with 11 bases between the two ends. This CDR3 has 16 amino acids. CDR3: CASSQPLGENTGELFF. CDR3 coding DNA: TGCGCCAGCAGTCAACCTTTAGGGGAGAACACCGGGGAGCTGTTTTTT.

The chain combines TRBV7-9 with TRBJ1-1; D may be TRBD1 (5 bases). CDR3 length: 15 residues. Per germline, CDR1 SEHNR and CDR2 FQNEAQ (reference sequence). Trimming removed 1 base from V and 2 bases from J, with 11 bases in between. CDR3 protein: CASSLGWTPNTEAFF. The CDR3 nucleotides read TGTGCCAGCAGCTTAGGGTGGACACCAAACACTGAAGCTTTCTTT.

This chain joins TRBV4-1 and TRBJ2-5; tentative D call: TRBD2 (5 bases). Germline V gene lookup returns CDR1 MGHRA and CDR2 YSYEKL. The CDR3 consists of 16 residues. V was clipped by 1 base and J by 5 bases, with 17 bases between them. CDR3 bases: TGCGCCAGCAGCCAAGTGTTCTTAGCGTTAGGTGAGACCCAGTACTTC. Its translation: CASSQVFLALGETQYF.

The rearrangement links TRBV6-1 to TRBJ1-5, with D unclear. From germline, CDR1 is MNHNS and CDR2 SASEGT. Deletions cut 6 bases from V and 2 bases from J, with 8 bases between. CDR3 size: 13 residues. CDR3 DNA: TGTGCCAGCAGCACCCAACGCAATCAGCCCCAGCATTTT. This sequence encodes CASSTQRNQPQHF.

The chain recombines TRBV11-3 with TRBJ1-1; TRBD1 might be the D (5 bases). Looked up from germline, CDR1 is SGHNT and CDR2 is YENEEA. The V end lost 5 bases, the J end lost 3 bases, and 10 bases lay between the germline ends. This CDR3 comprises 13 residues. This chain's CDR3 is CASSIGGDTEAFF. The CDR3 DNA is TGTGCCAGCAGCATAGGAGGGGACACTGAAGCTTTCTTT.

CDR3 loop: CASSSRTSGRTEQFF. In DNA, the CDR3 is TGTGCCAGCAGCTCCCGGACTAGCGGGAGAACTGAGCAGTTCTTC. The rearrangement joins TRBV7-6 to TRBJ2-1; the match to TRBD2 covers 13 bases. The CDR3 totals 15 residues. The J segment lost 9 bases and the V segment lost 4 bases, leaving 6 bases of the junction unmatched. Germline CDR1 SGHVS, CDR2 FNYEAQ.

By sample share, this clone is medium-sized. The DNA of the CDR3 is TGTGCCAGCTCACGTCCCGGGGATGGCTACACCTTC. Translated, it gives CASSRPGDGYTF. V gene TRBV18 combines with J gene TRBJ1-2; D remains ambiguous. The V gene lost 4 bases and the J gene lost 6 bases, with 9 bases spanning the gap. The CDR3 has 12 amino acids. Germline V gene data show CDR1 as KGHSH and CDR2 as LQKENI.

V usage is TRBV18 and J usage is TRBJ1-3, with D possibly being TRBD1 (6 bases). The CDR3 runs to 13 residues. Germline CDR1 and CDR2: KGHSH and LQKENI. Deletions cut 6 bases from V and 1 base from J, with 7 bases between. The CDR3 DNA sequence: TGTGCCAGCTCCACAGGGTCTGGAAACACCATATATTTT. Translating gives CASSTGSGNTIYF.

This sequence joins TRBV6-4 and TRBJ2-1; TRBD2 matches 7 bases. V was clipped by 6 bases and J by 8 bases; unmatched bases: 13. Germline V gene lookup returns CDR1 MRHNA and CDR2 SNTAGT. The CDR3 has 15 amino acids. Written as DNA, the CDR3 is TGTGCCAGCAGCGCCGAACAGCGGGGATTTGATGAGCAGTTCTTC. Amino acids: CASSAEQRGFDEQFF.

This chain joins TRBV28 and TRBJ2-2, with 8 bases lining up with TRBD1. J gave up 6 bases and V 8 bases, and 11 bases lay outside the gene matches. This CDR3 has 15 amino acids. In germline, CDR1 is MDHEN, CDR2 SYDVKM. CDR3 coding DNA: TGTGCCAGCGACTCCGCCGGGACAGGCCCCGGGGAGCTGTTTTTT. Translated: CASDSAGTGPGELFF.

CDR3 in DNA: TGTGCCAGCTCACCACCAGTACTATCCTCCTACGAGCAGTACTTC. This translates into CASSPPVLSSYEQYF. The gene calls are TRBV18 and TRBJ2-7; D ambiguous. Looked up from germline, CDR1 is KGHSH and CDR2 is LQKENI. The CDR3 loop spans 15 amino acids. V was cut by 0 bases and J by 0 bases, with 9 bases left in between.

V and J are TRBV7-9 and TRBJ2-2; D gene uncertain. Trimming pared 5 bases from V and 6 bases from J, leaving 16 bases between. From germline, CDR1 is SEHNR and CDR2 FQNEAQ (reference sequence). CDR3 length: 15 residues. CDR3 in amino acids: CASSQPSDIAGELFF. The CDR3, as DNA: TGTGCCAGCAGCCAACCTAGTGACATCGCCGGGGAGCTGTTTTTT. The variable domain in full, with the rest retrieved from reference TRBV7-9 and TRBJ2-2, is DTGVSQNPRHKITKRGQNVTFRCDPISEHNRLYWYRQTLGQGPEFLTYFQNEAQLEKSRLLSDRFSAERPKGSFSTLEIQRTEQGDSAMYLCASSQPSDIAGELFFGEGSRLTVL.

This CDR3 reads CASSLDGDGFRDTEAFF. The CDR3 coding sequence is TGTGCCAGCAGCTTGGACGGGGATGGGTTTCGGGACACTGAAGCTTTCTTT. The V and J genes are TRBV5-6 and TRBJ1-1; D remains unclear. V was clipped by 0 bases and J by 3 bases, with 18 bases between them. The germline V gene has CDR1 SGHDT and CDR2 YYEEEE. There are 17 residues in the CDR3.